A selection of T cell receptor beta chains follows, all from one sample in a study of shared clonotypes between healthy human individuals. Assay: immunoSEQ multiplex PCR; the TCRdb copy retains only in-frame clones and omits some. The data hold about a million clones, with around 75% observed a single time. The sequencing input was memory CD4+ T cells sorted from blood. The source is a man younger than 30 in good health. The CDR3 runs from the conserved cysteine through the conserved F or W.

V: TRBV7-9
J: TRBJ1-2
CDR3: CASSLQGLEGGYTF

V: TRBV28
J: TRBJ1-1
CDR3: CASIKDRGITEAFF

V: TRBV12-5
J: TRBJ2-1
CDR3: CASGLVLPGSEQFF

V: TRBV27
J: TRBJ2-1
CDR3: CASSLSAGSEQFF

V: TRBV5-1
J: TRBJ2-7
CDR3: CASSLYPGVYEQYF

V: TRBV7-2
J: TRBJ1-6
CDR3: CASSLSSPLHF

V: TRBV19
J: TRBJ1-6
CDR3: CASSSGQYNSPLHF

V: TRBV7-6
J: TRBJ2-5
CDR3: CASSLVPTSGGAQETQYF

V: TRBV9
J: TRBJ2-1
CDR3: CASSVDGGYNEQFF

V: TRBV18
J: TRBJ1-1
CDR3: CASSPQGAVNTEAFF

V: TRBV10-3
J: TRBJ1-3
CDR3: CAISASTGTNSGNTIYF

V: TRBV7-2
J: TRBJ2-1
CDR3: CASSRPGQGFNEQFF

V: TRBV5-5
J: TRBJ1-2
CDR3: CASSLEFTGIGYTF

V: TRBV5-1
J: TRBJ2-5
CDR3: CASSLEGRAKETQYF

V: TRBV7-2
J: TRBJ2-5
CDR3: CASSLGRRETQYF

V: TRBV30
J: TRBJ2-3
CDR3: CAWSTGADTQYF

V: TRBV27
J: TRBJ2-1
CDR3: CASSSPGLAVDEQFF

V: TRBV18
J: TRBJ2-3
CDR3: CASSPITASGDTQYF

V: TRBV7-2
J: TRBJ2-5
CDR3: CASSPRVETQYF

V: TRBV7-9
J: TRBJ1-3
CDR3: CASSLQDISGNTIYF

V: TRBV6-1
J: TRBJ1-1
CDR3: CASTPTSGRSEAFF

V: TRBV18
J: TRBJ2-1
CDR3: CASSPTDARGQFF

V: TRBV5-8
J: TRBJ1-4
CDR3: CASTTGRWNEKLFF

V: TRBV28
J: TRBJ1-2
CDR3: CASSLPAGAVGYTF

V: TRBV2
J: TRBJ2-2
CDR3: CASSGAHFGTGELFF

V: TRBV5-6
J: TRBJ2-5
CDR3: CASSFRDTMTEETQYF

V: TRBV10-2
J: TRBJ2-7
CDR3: CASMEGGREQYF

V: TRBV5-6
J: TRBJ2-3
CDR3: CASSGDRGRTDTQYF

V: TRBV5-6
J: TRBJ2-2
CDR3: CASSLGGRAGQELELFF

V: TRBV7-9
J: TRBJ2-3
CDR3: CASSLGTPSTDTQYF

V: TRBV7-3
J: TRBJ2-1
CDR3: CASSLRTEGGPPYNEQFF

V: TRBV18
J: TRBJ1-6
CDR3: CASSTGTNSPLHF

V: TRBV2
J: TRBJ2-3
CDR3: CASRPTGLTQYF

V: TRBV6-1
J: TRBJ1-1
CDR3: CASRRGALNTEAFF

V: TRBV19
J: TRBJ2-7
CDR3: CASRSQGTGGSYEQYF

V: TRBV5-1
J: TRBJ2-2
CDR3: CASTLGGGTGELFF

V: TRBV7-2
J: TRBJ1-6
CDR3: CASSRGNNSPLHF

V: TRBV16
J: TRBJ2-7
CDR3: CASSAYSYEQYF

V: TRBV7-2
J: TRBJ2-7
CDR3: CASSLEAGASHFYEQYF

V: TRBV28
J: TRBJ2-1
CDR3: CASSSRGGAYNEQFF

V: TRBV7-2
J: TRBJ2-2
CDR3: CASSLMGGTNTGELFF

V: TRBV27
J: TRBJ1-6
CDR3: CASRGQGALDSPLHF

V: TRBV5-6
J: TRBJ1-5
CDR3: CASSQTGYNQPQHF

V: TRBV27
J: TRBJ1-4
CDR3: CASRAGAPHEKLFF

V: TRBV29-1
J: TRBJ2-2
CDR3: CSVDLGLHTGELFF

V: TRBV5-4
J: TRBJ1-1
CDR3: CASTQLVMNTEAFF

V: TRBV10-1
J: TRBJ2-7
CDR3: CASSENLAGAYEQYF

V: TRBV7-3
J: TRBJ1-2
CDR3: CASSDPGGRGYTF

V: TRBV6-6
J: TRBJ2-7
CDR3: CASSYVGQGRYEQYF

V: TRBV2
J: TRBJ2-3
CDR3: CASSDRTRVDTQYF

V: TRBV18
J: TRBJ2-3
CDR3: CASSPPATDTQYF

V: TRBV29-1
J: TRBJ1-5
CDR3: CSVGQSNQPQHF